This record covers a single TCR beta chain. The method was immunoSEQ multiplex PCR; TCRdb's version includes in-frame clones alone and lacks a portion of them. The sample gives 61,000 or so clones, 84% of which show up once; around 2% is in the top ten. The data belong to a study of OX40 agonist ivuxolimab in advanced cancers. Looking at the study overall: As their treatment, patients were administered ivuxolimab, an agonistic anti-OX40 (CD134) antibody.

The ends were cut back, 3 bases at V and 7 bases at J, with 7 bases in the middle. This CDR3 has 12 amino acids. Germline CDR1 ENHRY, CDR2 SYGVKD. The clonotype comes from an adult with an advanced solid tumor such as melanoma, head and neck, liver or kidney cancer. The chain combines TRBV10-3 with TRBJ2-1; weak D call: TRBD1 (5 bases). The sample in question was CD4+ or CD8+ T cells sorted from blood, obtained in a trial of the OX40 agonist ivuxolimab. The CDR3 is CAISDRVNEQFF. For the CDR3, the DNA is TGTGCCATCAGTGACAGGGTTAATGAGCAGTTCTTC.